This TCR beta chain was sequenced in a study of blood T cells in healthy people across ages. Regarding this clonotype: Its antigen is unidentified.

Then a second PCR, running roughly 7 to 12 cycles, was carried out with a sample-barcoded 5' primer and a J-beta primer mix. TCRdb called the 5' RACE reads again in MiXCR, with one record for every CDR3 protein. The data hold roughly 680,000 distinct CDR3 sequences, with 45% to 60% observed a single time. The CDR3 spans 17 residues. CDR1 and CDR2 from the germline V gene are LGHDT and YNNKEL (reference sequence). Study-wide results and limits: No one knew whether donors had CMV, which possibly confounded expanded clonotype changes.

The receptor comes from a woman of 80 years or more in good health. Sequencing was done on a sample of blood. The gene calls are TRBV3-1 and TRBJ2-4; D perhaps matches TRBD2 (6 bases). The J call could be wrong; TRBJ2-5 is a better fit for the DNA end. The CDR3 nucleotides are TGTGCCAGCAGCCAAGATAAGCTAGCGCCTCGACGGGAGACCCAGTACTTC. Translation gives CASSQDKLAPRRETQYF.